The 6 T cell receptor beta chains listed next were all sequenced from one sample in a study of OX40 agonist ivuxolimab in advanced cancers. Library method: the immunoSEQ multiplex PCR assay. What TCRdb holds here is the immuneACCESS table cut down to in-frame rearrangements. Part of the clones is not present; checked against another copy, under half of the missing clones reflect an unresolved V gene, and the others are unexplained. Here the sample has around 48,000 clones; 70% to 85% occur a single time. The ten largest clonotypes hold roughly 1.1% of the sample. Sequences were derived from CD4+ or CD8+ T cells sorted from blood, sampled in a trial of the OX40 agonist ivuxolimab. These receptors all come from an adult with an advanced solid tumor such as melanoma, head and neck, liver or kidney cancer.

The chain is built from TRBV5-4 and TRBJ1-1, with TRBD1 identical over 9 bases. Germline V lookup: CDR1 SGHNT, CDR2 YYREEE (reference sequence). CDR3 length: 14 residues. The V segment lost 6 bases and the J segment 4 bases; nucleotides outside the gene matches: 7. The CDR3 DNA is TGTGCCAGCAAAAAACAGGGGGCAAGCACTGAAGCTTTCTTT. Translated: CASKKQGASTEAFF.

The rearrangement uses TRBV5-1 and TRBJ2-7; possible D gene TRBD2, 5 bases. The CDR3 consists of 15 residues. Germline V gene sequence: CDR1 SGHRS, CDR2 YFSETQ. Trimming removed 0 bases from V and 6 bases from J, with 16 bases in between. The DNA for the CDR3 is TGCGCCAGCAGCTTGGCCGCTCCGGGCACTAGCGAGCAGTACTTC. This sequence encodes CASSLAAPGTSEQYF.

This clone has a single count. This chain links TRBV18 with TRBJ2-3; D is unclear. The CDR3 extends over 15 amino acids. V was cut by 6 bases and J by 2 bases, with 15 bases left in between. Germline V gene sequence: CDR1 KGHSH, CDR2 LQKENI. The CDR3 loop reads CASSPLQAHTDTQYF. CDR3 in DNA: TGTGCCAGCTCCCCCCTGCAGGCCCACACAGATACGCAGTATTTT.

The chain carries TRBV11-1 and TRBJ2-7, with D perhaps matching TRBD1 (6 bases). V was clipped by 4 bases and J by 0 bases, with 13 bases between them. Per the germline V gene, CDR1 is SGHAT and CDR2 is FQDESV (reference sequence). The CDR3 covers 15 residues. The CDR3 DNA reads TGTGCCAGCAGCTCCCTAAGGGGGAGCTCCTACGAGCAGTACTTC. This translates into CASSSLRGSSYEQYF.

V usage is TRBV18 and J usage is TRBJ2-3; 7 bases agree with TRBD2. V was pared by 8 bases and J by 3 bases, with 5 bases of the junction left unmatched. The CDR3 runs 13 residues. Germline V gene data show CDR1 as KGHSH and CDR2 as LQKENI. CDR3 sequence: CASLGLGTDTQYF. For the CDR3, the DNA is TGTGCCAGCCTCGGACTAGGTACAGATACGCAGTATTTT.

V usage is TRBV7-3 and J usage is TRBJ2-5; 10 bases match TRBD2. Germline CDR1 and CDR2: SGHTA and FQGTGA. J gave up 5 bases and V 5 bases, and 5 bases lay outside the gene matches. There are 14 residues in the CDR3. The CDR3 sequence: CASSLLAGVETQYF. The CDR3 DNA is TGTGCCAGCAGCCTCCTAGCGGGAGTGGAGACCCAGTACTTC.